This T cell receptor (beta chain) was sequenced during a study of cytomegalovirus exposure and HLA in healthy donors (dated 2017 in TCRdb). General notes on the study: An earlier analysis of approximately 590 of the donors reported approximately 300 Gb of sequence data and 117 million unique TCR beta sequences from about 179 million T cells. Roughly 300 gigabases of sequencing data and tens of millions of unique TCR sequences were included in an early release covering 550 to 650 HLA-typed donors. The genetic ancestry cluster associated with self-reported Caucasian donors included over 80% of the approximately 400 genotyped donors. The study aimed to test whether cataloging public T cell receptors could reveal signatures of past pathogen exposure. Using immunosequencing, the study profiled T cell repertoires from 640 or so subjects and related those repertoires to cytomegalovirus serostatus. Besides the first cohort of under 700 subjects, a separate validation cohort made up of roughly 120 different subjects was used. To predict cytomegalovirus infection status, the study combined high-throughput TCR immunosequencing, statistical association of individual TCRs with disease status, and machine learning. A later analysis re-analyzed previously published TCR beta repertoires from 666 donors and added high-resolution HLA genotyping to study TCR occurrence patterns. The later analysis used no new phenotypic data to find candidate immune exposures, relying instead on TCR beta sequences and their occurrence across donors. To decide whether each TCR beta V gene segment behaved as functional or pseudogenic, an earlier analysis of some 600 of the donors relied on high-throughput TCR beta sequencing. Donor age, sex, ethnicity and CMV serostatus were collected together with the repertoire data. A later genetic analysis took genome-wide SNP genotypes for about 60% of the roughly 670 donors and used that subset as a discovery cohort. All discovery cohort repertoires had been generated using a single sequencing platform. Both class I and class II loci were covered by HLA typing, at four-digit resolution. The number of donors typed differed by locus, with about 629-640 for A, B, C, DRB1 and DQB1, over 500 for DQA1, 600 to 610 for DPA1, and around 460 for DPB1. Roughly 5 DR-DQ haplotypes were handled as single units for association and clustering, since linkage in the cohort was strong. Among about 410 genotyped donors of the cohort, an average of around 250,000 unique TCR beta nucleotide sequences was sequenced per donor, of which about 19% were non-productive.

The cohort comprised fewer than 750 healthy bone marrow donors. All cohort members were sampled while nominally healthy, although unrecorded immune exposures were likely present. The donor was CMV seronegative and was included in the group of a few hundred seronegative cohort members. A peripheral blood sample was collected from each donor, and TCR beta sequencing was performed on peripheral blood mononuclear cells. The Qiagen DNeasy Blood Extraction Kit was used to extract genomic DNA from the blood cell samples. The paper's findings and limits, for the study overall: Most TCR sequences were observed very rarely across donors, whereas some public TCRs were present in many individuals. An association between a missense DCLRE1C variant and V-gene and J-gene trimming of TCR beta chains was found in a later genetic analysis and replicated in an independent cohort. The earlier analysis of about 600 of the donors excluded roughly 17 rarely observed V segments, including chromosome 9 orphons, because counts were too low. A cluster of highly shared sequence variants was judged likely to represent a technical artifact of the sequencing pipeline. Because HLA typing was missing for some donors at each locus, association tests included only the typed subset. According to a later analysis, most CMV-associated TCR beta chains appeared to be HLA-restricted, and the HLA associations seemed to be driven largely by CMV exposure. Cytomegalovirus status was reported to be diagnosed by the classifier with high specificity and sensitivity in both the original and validation cohorts. The presence/absence analyses assumed that sequencing depth was roughly uniform across donors, and that assumption may not be true. Linkage disequilibrium might explain the correlated functional status among segregating V segments, but an unknown experimental factor could not be excluded. Because the 87-base-pair reads could not distinguish some IMGT-functional V segments, including TRBV6-2 and TRBV6-3, those segments were excluded. At a false discovery rate of 0.05, a later analysis linked about 16,000 TCR beta sequences to specific HLA alleles. Strong co-occurrence of HLA alleles, especially DR and DQ, made assigning TCR associations to individual alleles difficult. A later analysis found that TCR association rates varied across HLA loci, with DRB1 alleles showing the most associated TCRs and HLA-C alleles the fewest. For the cohort, immune exposure information was limited to CMV serostatus. A further reported finding was that TCR beta sequences accurately predicted the HLA-A and HLA-B alleles for most subjects in the first cohort. In vitro tests confirmed that a few of the cytomegalovirus-associated TCR beta chains recognize cytomegalovirus antigens. Several of the top co-occurrence clusters appeared to be linked to parvovirus B19, influenza, CMV and Epstein-Barr virus, according to a later analysis. The study listed 170 or so TCR beta chains as associated with cytomegalovirus. The authors suggested that the approach could potentially be generalized to other disease states and immunological phenotypes. The cohort was sequenced for TCR beta chains only, and without alpha or paired-chain data the features that could be detected were limited. In a later analysis, HLA-associated TCR beta chains were found to be more clonally expanded and to have lower generation probabilities than equally common non-associated chains. An earlier analysis of approximately 530 of the donors showed that most TCR beta V segments appeared in productive rearrangements either about 87% or about 30% of the time, which broadly matched IMGT annotations. In a later genetic analysis, fewer N-insertions in productive TCRs were reported among donors in an Asian-associated ancestry cluster than the roughly 700-donor mean.

V lost 7 bases and J lost 5 bases; the stretch between them is 17 bases long. The CDR3 sequence holds 15 residues, the cysteine and phenylalanine included. Only the CDR3 portion is preserved as DNA: 45 bases, with reading frame beginning at the first base. The germline V gene yields MNHEY for CDR1 and SVGAGI for CDR2. The library came from the immunoSEQ multiplex PCR assay. A mixture of 60 forward primers for TCR Vbeta segments and 13 reverse primers for TCR Jbeta segments was used in the multiplex PCR. A multiplex PCR assay on genomic DNA amplified the CDR3 region of rearranged TCR beta genes. Amplified TCR beta libraries were sequenced as 87-base-pair reads on the Illumina HiSeq System. For the original study's pipeline: A later analysis tallied 70 million to 100 million unique TCR beta chains across the 640 or so repertoires, and about 10 million of those chains were shared by two or more donors. Raw reads were error-corrected and collapsed into unique sequences by a nearest-neighbor algorithm in which closely related sequences were merged to remove PCR and sequencing errors. CDR3 sequences were aligned to IMGT reference sequences to assign V, D and J gene segments. For a sequence to be retained, at least a six-nucleotide match to both a V gene segment and a J gene segment was required. Rearrangements were classified as productive when the CDR3 lacked stop codons and remained in frame with V and J, and all other rearrangements were classified as non-productive. CDR3 was defined by IMGT convention, running from the second conserved V-encoded cysteine to the conserved J-encoded phenylalanine. The earlier analysis of more than 450 of the donors excluded sequences that lacked an unambiguous match to a single V gene segment. An earlier analysis of some 610 of the donors called V segments functional above 56.7% productive rearrangements and segregating when the between-donor standard deviation exceeded 5%. To diagnose cytomegalovirus status from the catalog of TCR beta chain sequences, a statistical classification framework was built. In a later analysis, V and J genes were assigned by comparing TCR nucleotide sequences against IMGT/GENE-DB human TR gene sequences. The TCRdist pipeline was used in a later analysis to assign CDR3 sequences and most-parsimonious VDJ recombination scenarios. In a later analysis, each TCR beta chain was defined by its CDR3 amino acid sequence together with its V-gene family, and reads lacking a unique V-gene family were excluded. To address suspected cross-contamination and a sequencing artifact, a later analysis removed 450 to 700 highly shared, low-generation-probability nucleotide sequences. For each public chain, a later analysis derived a clonal expansion index from normalized ranks of inferred template counts within each repertoire. In a later analysis, generation probabilities were computed with a VDJ recombination model fitted to out-of-frame rearrangements, and the resulting probabilities were checked against IGoR. A later analysis scored TCR-TCR, TCR-HLA and TCR-CMV co-occurrence with hypergeometric tests, applying a repertoire-size bias correction to TCR pairs. A later analysis estimated false discovery rates by permuting HLA or CMV assignments 20 times. In a later analysis, co-occurring TCRs were grouped with DBSCAN, and TCRdist sequence similarity was added when clustering was performed within HLA-allele-positive subsets. Repertoires with fewer than 30,000 or more than 120,000 public chains were left out of co-occurrence clustering, as were about five repertoires with anomalous nucleotide sharing. TCRdb mirrors the immuneACCESS table, restricted to in-frame sequences. Some clones are absent from its copies; in checked studies, under half trace to an unresolved V gene, and the reason for the others is unknown. The DNA gave D and trimming, while V, J and clone size come from that table. For this sample there are 150,000 to 200,000 clones; around 80% appear just once. Together, the top ten hold approximately 1.4% of the sample.

Comment on this clone: There is no known antigen for this receptor. No qualities accompany the bases; no much larger clone lies one base away.

Here the chain combines TRBV6-5 and TRBJ2-2; the D gene is perhaps TRBD1, on 5 matching bases. The source material was PBMCs. This TCR derives from a woman between 18 and 29 years old in good health and CMV-seronegative. At the DNA level, the sequence is TGTGCCAGCATCTATTCAGGGATTGGGACCGGGGAGCTGTTTTTT. Translated, it reads CASIYSGIGTGELFF.